Shown below are 18 T cell receptor beta chains from a single sample sequenced in a study of blood T cells in healthy people across ages. Sample-barcoded 5' priming and a J-beta primer mix drove a second PCR of 7 to 11 cycles. TCRdb recomputed calls from the 5' RACE reads with MiXCR, one row per CDR3 protein. There are more than 900,000 distinct CDR3 sequences in the sample; 20% to 25% occur only once, and around 0.75% lies in the top ten. Another study also made use of these data, one on T cells of mothers and their children.

Material for sequencing was blood. The receptor source for this set is a girl aged 2-10 years in good health.

The rearrangement uses TRBV29-1 and TRBJ2-7; the match to TRBD2 covers 9 bases. The CDR3 loop spans 12 amino acids. V shed 5 bases, J shed 7 bases, and the junction held 6 bases outside the gene matches. CDR1 and CDR2 (germline): SQVTM, ANQGSEA. DNA of the CDR3: TGCAGCGTTATAGCGGGAGTTGAGGAGCAGTACTTC. It codes for CSVIAGVEEQYF.

This clonotype was picked up a small number of times. CDR3 residues: CASSLLSRASYNEQFF. As DNA, the CDR3 is TGCGCCAGCAGTTTGCTCTCCAGGGCCTCCTACAATGAGCAGTTCTTC. V is TRBV5-1 and J is TRBJ2-1; tentatively, D is TRBD1 (5 bases). V lost 5 bases and J 0 bases, leaving 15 bases between the germline ends. The CDR3 has 16 residues. The germline V gene has CDR1 SGHRS and CDR2 YFSETQ.

The count of this clonotype is one. The rearrangement uses TRBV7-3 and TRBJ2-7; D gene uncertain. Per the germline V gene, CDR1 is SGHTA and CDR2 is FQGTGA. The CDR3 loop spans 15 amino acids. Trimming left V 5 bases short and J 5 bases short, with 19 bases between. CDR3 in DNA: TGTGCCAGCAGCCTCGGGTCTAACCGTCTTAACGAGCAGTACTTC. Translated, it gives CASSLGSNRLNEQYF. Looking up the rest from reference TRBV7-3 and TRBJ2-7 gives the full variable domain: GAGVSQTPSNKVTEKGKYVELRCDPISGHTALYWYRQSLGQGPEFLIYFQGTGAADDSGLPNDRFFAVRPEGSVSTLKIQRTERGDSAVYLCASSLGSNRLNEQYFGPGTRLTVT.

The chain links TRBV11-2 to TRBJ2-1, with TRBD2 identical over 10 bases. The CDR3 length is 15 residues. Trimming removed 3 bases from V and 8 bases from J; junction bases left unmatched: 7. Germline CDR1 is SGHAT and CDR2 is FQNNGV. The CDR3 reads CASSLGAGGRDEQFF. The CDR3 DNA reads as TGTGCCAGCAGCTTGGGAGCGGGGGGGAGGGATGAGCAGTTCTTC.

This clonotype was counted between two and nine times. The chain has TRBV3-1 and TRBJ2-1; 10 bases fit TRBD2. Germline V lookup: CDR1 LGHDT, CDR2 YNNKEL (reference sequence). Trimming removed 4 bases from V and 7 bases from J; junction bases left unmatched: 7. The CDR3 is 15 amino acids. CDR3 nucleotide sequence: TGTGCCAGCAGCCGGGGACTAGCGAGTTGGAATGAGCAGTTCTTC. This encodes CASSRGLASWNEQFF.

In its sample, this clonotype was seen a few times. V usage is TRBV20-1 and J usage is TRBJ1-2, with 7 bases fitting TRBD1. CDR3 length: 14 amino acids. Germline CDR1 reads DFQATT; CDR2 reads SNEGSKA (reference sequence). J was trimmed by 3 bases and V by 6 bases; bases with no gene match: 10. CDR3 DNA sequence: TGCAGTGCGGAGCATTCGGGACAGCACTATGGCTACACCTTC. Amino acid sequence: CSAEHSGQHYGYTF.

This clonotype was observed a handful of times. The chain couples TRBV20-1 to TRBJ2-1, with D perhaps TRBD2 (6 bases). This CDR3 has 14 residues. Trimming shortened V by 5 bases and J by 6 bases, and 17 bases separated the two germline ends. Germline values: CDR1 DFQATT, CDR2 SNEGSKA (reference sequence). CDR3 protein: CSAPREYVTNEQFF. The DNA of the CDR3 is TGCAGTGCTCCACGGGAGTACGTGACCAATGAGCAGTTCTTC.

This clonotype has more than one count but fewer than ten. This sequence joins TRBV29-1 and TRBJ2-7; 7 bases are shared with TRBD1. Trimming removed 7 bases from V and 3 bases from J; junction bases left unmatched: 12. The CDR3 has 14 amino acids. CDR1 and CDR2 from the germline V gene are SQVTM and ANQGSEA. CDR3 sequence: CSARVPGQYYEQYF. The CDR3 nucleotides are TGCAGCGCTCGAGTACCGGGACAGTACTACGAGCAGTACTTC.

Regarding this clonotype: One junction end does not reproduce the germline sequence, and a read error may be involved. This chain links TRBV19 with TRBJ1-1; D is unclear. The germline gives CDR1 LNHDA, CDR2 SQIVND (reference sequence). The CDR3 totals 13 residues. CDR3 sequence: CASSVNPNTETFF. The CDR3 DNA follows: TGTGCCAGTAGTGTAAACCCAAACACTGAAACTTTCTTT.

Turning to this clonotype: One end of the junction fails to match germline, which may point to a read error. The CDR3 DNA sequence: TGTGCCAGCAGTCATACAAAACCGGGACCCGGCGGCGAAAAACTGTCTTTT. This sequence encodes CASSHTKPGPGGEKLSF. The chain couples TRBV28 to TRBJ1-4; TRBD1 is a possible D gene (5 bases). CDR1 and CDR2 from the germline V gene are MDHEN and SYDVKM. The CDR3 contains 17 residues.

The rearrangement uses TRBV5-1 and TRBJ2-1; 7 nucleotides match TRBD2. J was trimmed by 7 bases and V by 0 bases; bases with no gene match: 16. Germline CDR1 and CDR2: SGHRS and YFSETQ. There are 18 residues in the CDR3. CDR3 loop: CASSLAYSLAVPRNEQFF. As DNA, the CDR3 is TGCGCCAGCAGCTTGGCCTATAGTCTAGCGGTCCCCCGGAATGAGCAGTTCTTC. Filled out from reference TRBV5-1 and TRBJ2-1, the complete variable domain reads KAGVTQTPRYLIKTRGQQVTLSCSPISGHRSVSWYQQTPGQGLQFLFEYFSETQRNKGNFPGRFSGRQFSNSRSEMNVSTLELGDSALYLCASSLAYSLAVPRNEQFFGPGTRLTVL.

This clonotype was observed a handful of times. V gene TRBV10-3 combines with J gene TRBJ1-1; D gene uncertain. The CDR3 spans 13 residues. Germline V gene lookup returns CDR1 ENHRY and CDR2 SYGVKD. V shed 4 bases and J shed 1 base, with 7 bases lying between them. The CDR3: CAISGRENTEAFF. Written as DNA, the CDR3 is TGTGCCATCAGTGGACGGGAGAACACTGAAGCTTTCTTT.

This clonotype was counted only a few times. The J gene is TRBJ2-1, the V gene TRBV6-5; weak D call: TRBD1 (6 bases). This CDR3 is built from 14 residues. V was shortened by 2 bases and J by 4 bases, with 9 bases between the two germline ends. Germline CDR1 is MNHEY and CDR2 is SVGAGI. CDR3 in amino acids: CASSYGDTYNEQFF. The DNA of the CDR3 is TGTGCCAGCAGTTACGGGGACACTTACAATGAGCAGTTCTTC.

This clonotype was detected once. This chain joins TRBV11-1 and TRBJ2-3; D is unresolved. V gave up 8 bases and J gave up 2 bases, with 14 bases separating them. Germline V lookup: CDR1 SGHAT, CDR2 FQDESV (reference sequence). There are 14 residues in the CDR3. This chain's CDR3 is CASEAAPLTDTQYF. The CDR3, as DNA: TGTGCCAGCGAGGCTGCCCCACTCACAGATACGCAGTATTTT. Complete variable domain (other parts from reference TRBV11-1 and TRBJ2-3): EAEVAQSPRYKITEKSQAVAFWCDPISGHATLYWYRQILGQGPELLVQFQDESVVDDSQLPKDRFSAERLKGVDSTLKIQPAELGDSAMYLCASEAAPLTDTQYFGPGTRLTVL.

The chain uses TRBV4-1 and TRBJ2-1; TRBD1 is a possible D gene (6 bases). The J call is doubtful: the DNA matches TRBJ2-7 better. CDR1 is MGHRA and CDR2 is YSYEKL in the germline V gene. This CDR3 is 15 amino acids long. CDR3: CASSLENRGGYEQYF. In DNA form, the CDR3 reads TGCGCCAGCAGCCTCGAGAACAGAGGGGGTTACGAGCAGTACTTC.

The chain has TRBV7-2 and TRBJ1-2; D gene ambiguous. The CDR3 consists of 13 residues. In germline, CDR1 is SGHTA, CDR2 FQGNSA. Trimming cost V 0 bases and J 5 bases, with 7 bases left between them. The CDR3 bases are TGTGCCAGCAGCTTAGCGCGAGAGTATGGCTACACCTTC. The encoded protein is CASSLAREYGYTF.

The gene calls are TRBV28 and TRBJ2-7; TRBD1 matches at 8 bases. V lost 7 bases and J lost 2; bases outside the gene matches: 4. Germline assignment: CDR1 MDHEN and CDR2 SYDVKM. This CDR3 contains 13 residues. The CDR3 loop reads CASTWTGPYEQYF. The CDR3, as DNA: TGTGCCAGCACCTGGACAGGGCCCTACGAGCAGTACTTC. The full variable domain, its missing parts supplied by reference TRBV28 and TRBJ2-7, is DVKVTQSSRYLVKRTGEKVFLECVQDMDHENMFWYRQDPGLGLRLIYFSYDVKMKEKGDIPEGYSVSREKKERFSLILESASTNQTSMYLCASTWTGPYEQYFGPGTRLTVT.

The chain joins TRBV4-2 to TRBJ2-4; 7 nucleotides match TRBD2. The CDR3 contains 20 residues. V was pared by 0 bases and J by 0 bases, with 14 bases of the junction left unmatched. Germline assignment: CDR1 LGHNA and CDR2 YNFKEQ. DNA for the CDR3: TGTGCCAGCAGCCAAGATCCAGCGGGACTATTGGAAACAGCCAAAAACATTCAGTACTTC. Protein product: CASSQDPAGLLETAKNIQYF.